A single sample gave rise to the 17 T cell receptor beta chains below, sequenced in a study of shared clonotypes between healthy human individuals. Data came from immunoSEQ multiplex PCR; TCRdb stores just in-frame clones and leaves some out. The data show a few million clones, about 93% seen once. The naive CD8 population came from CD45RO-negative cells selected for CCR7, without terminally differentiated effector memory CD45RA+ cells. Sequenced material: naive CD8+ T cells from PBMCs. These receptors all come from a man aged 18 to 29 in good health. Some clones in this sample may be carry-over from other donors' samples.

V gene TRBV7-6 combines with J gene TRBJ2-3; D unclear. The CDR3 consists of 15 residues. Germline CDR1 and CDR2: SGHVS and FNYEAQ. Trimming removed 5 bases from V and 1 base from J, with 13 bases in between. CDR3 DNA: TGTGCCAGCAGCCCGAGGTCGAGCGGCACAGATACGCAGTATTTT. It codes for CASSPRSSGTDTQYF.

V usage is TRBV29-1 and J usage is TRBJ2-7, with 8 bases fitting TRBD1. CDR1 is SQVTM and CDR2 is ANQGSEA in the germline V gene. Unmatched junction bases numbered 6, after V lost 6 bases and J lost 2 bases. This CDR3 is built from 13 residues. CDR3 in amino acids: CSVQGDGTYEQYF. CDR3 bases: TGCAGCGTACAGGGGGACGGAACCTACGAGCAGTACTTC.

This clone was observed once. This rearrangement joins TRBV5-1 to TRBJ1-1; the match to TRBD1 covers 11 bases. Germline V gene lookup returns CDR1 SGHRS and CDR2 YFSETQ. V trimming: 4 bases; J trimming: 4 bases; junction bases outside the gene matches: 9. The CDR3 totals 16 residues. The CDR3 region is CASSGDRGYRGTEAFF. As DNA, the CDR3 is TGCGCCAGCAGCGGGGACAGGGGGTACAGAGGCACTGAAGCTTTCTTT.

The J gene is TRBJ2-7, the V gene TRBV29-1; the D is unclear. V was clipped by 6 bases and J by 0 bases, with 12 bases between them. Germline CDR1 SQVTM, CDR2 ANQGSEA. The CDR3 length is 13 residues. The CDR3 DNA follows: TGCAGCGTAAGAGGCAGAAGCTCCTACGAGCAGTACTTC. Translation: CSVRGRSSYEQYF.

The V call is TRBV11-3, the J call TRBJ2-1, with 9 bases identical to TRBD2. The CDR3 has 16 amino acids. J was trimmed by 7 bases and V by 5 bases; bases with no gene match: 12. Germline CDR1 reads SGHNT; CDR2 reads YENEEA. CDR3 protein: CASSLWREGLSNEQFF. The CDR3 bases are TGTGCCAGCAGCCTTTGGCGGGAGGGCCTTAGTAATGAGCAGTTCTTC.

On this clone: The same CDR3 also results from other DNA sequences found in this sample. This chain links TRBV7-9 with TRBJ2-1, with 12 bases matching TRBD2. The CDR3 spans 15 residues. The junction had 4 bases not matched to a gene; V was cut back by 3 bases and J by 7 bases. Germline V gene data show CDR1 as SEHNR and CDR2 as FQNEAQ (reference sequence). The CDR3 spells CASSLSGLAGNEQFF. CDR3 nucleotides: TGTGCCAGCAGCTTGTCAGGACTAGCGGGGAATGAGCAGTTCTTC.

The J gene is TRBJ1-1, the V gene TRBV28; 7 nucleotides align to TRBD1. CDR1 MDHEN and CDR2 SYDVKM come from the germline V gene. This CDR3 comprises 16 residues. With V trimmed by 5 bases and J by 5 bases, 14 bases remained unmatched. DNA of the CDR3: TGTGCCAGCAGTCCCAGGACAGGCCCGAGTTGGACTGAAGCTTTCTTT. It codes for CASSPRTGPSWTEAFF. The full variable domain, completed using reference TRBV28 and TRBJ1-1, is DVKVTQSSRYLVKRTGEKVFLECVQDMDHENMFWYRQDPGLGLRLIYFSYDVKMKEKGDIPEGYSVSREKKERFSLILESASTNQTSMYLCASSPRTGPSWTEAFFGQGTRLTVV.

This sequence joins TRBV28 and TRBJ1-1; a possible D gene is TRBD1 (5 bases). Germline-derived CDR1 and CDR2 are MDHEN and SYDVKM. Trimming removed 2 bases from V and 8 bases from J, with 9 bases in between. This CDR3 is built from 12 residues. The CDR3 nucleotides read TGTGCCAGCAGTTTAGGTGAGGGGGAAGCTTTCTTT. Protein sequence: CASSLGEGEAFF.

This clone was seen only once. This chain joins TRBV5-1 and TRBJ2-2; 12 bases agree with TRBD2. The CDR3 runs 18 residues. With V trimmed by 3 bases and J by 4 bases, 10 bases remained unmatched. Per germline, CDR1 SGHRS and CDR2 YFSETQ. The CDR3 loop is CASSSTWTSGKLTGELFF. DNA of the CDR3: TGCGCCAGCAGCTCGACCTGGACTAGCGGGAAGCTCACCGGGGAGCTGTTTTTT.

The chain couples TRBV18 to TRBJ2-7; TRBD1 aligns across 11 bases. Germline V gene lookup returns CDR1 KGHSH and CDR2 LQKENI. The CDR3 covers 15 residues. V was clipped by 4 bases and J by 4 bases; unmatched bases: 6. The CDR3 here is CASSQDRGQVYEQYF. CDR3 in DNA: TGTGCCAGCTCACAGGACAGGGGGCAGGTGTACGAGCAGTACTTC.

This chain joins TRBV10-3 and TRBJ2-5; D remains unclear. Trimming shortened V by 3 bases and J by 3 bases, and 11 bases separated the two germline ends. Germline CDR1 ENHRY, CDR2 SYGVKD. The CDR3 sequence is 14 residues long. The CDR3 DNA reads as TGTGCCATCAGTGACCCGGCCACGAAAGAGACCCAGTACTTC. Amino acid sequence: CAISDPATKETQYF.

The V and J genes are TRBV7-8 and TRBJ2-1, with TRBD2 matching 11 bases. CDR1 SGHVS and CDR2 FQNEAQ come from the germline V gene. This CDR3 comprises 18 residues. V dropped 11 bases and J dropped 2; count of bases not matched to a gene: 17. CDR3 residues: CAVGGEVAGGPPYNEQFF. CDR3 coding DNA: TGTGCCGTCGGAGGGGAGGTAGCGGGAGGGCCGCCCTACAATGAGCAGTTCTTC.

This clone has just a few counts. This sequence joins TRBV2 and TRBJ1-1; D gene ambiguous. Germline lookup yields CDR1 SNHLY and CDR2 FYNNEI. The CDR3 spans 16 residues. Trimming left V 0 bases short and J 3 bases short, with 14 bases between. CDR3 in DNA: TGTGCCAGCAGTGAAGCGGGCCTCGGTAAGGACACTGAAGCTTTCTTT. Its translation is CASSEAGLGKDTEAFF.

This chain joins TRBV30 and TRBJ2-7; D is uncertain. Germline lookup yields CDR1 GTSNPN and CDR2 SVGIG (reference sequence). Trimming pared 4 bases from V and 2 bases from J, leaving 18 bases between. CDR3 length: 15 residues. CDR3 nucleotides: TGTGCCTGGATCCCCCAACCTAGGCTGACCTACGAGCAGTACTTC. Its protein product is CAWIPQPRLTYEQYF.

Written as DNA, the CDR3 is TGTGCCATCAGCGACGACAGGACTACCACTCTTGCCTATGGCTACACCTTC. It specifies CAISDDRTTTLAYGYTF. The V and J genes are TRBV10-3 and TRBJ1-2, with D perhaps TRBD1 (6 bases). Trimming took off 6 bases at V and 4 bases at J, with 24 bases between the two ends. CDR3 length: 17 amino acids. Per germline, CDR1 ENHRY and CDR2 SYGVKD.

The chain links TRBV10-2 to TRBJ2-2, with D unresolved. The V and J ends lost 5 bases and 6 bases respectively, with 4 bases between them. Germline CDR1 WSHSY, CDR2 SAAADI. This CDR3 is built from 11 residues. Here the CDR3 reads CASSLAGELFF. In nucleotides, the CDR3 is TGCGCCAGCAGTCTGGCCGGGGAGCTGTTTTTT.

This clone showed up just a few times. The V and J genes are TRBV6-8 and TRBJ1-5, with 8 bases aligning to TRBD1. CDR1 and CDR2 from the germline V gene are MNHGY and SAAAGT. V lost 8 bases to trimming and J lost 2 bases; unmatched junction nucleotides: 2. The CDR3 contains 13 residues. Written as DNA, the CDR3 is TGTGCCAGCGAGGACAGGGGCAATCAGCCCCAGCATTTT. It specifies CASEDRGNQPQHF.